The TCR beta chain described here comes from a study of shared clonotypes between healthy human individuals. Overall study: Donors, aged 18 to 49, were a couple of women and a few men.

The table came from immunoSEQ multiplex PCR; TCRdb's copy has only in-frame clones and leaves some out. Of almost 750,000 clones in the sample, around 77% were seen once. Germline trimming cut 5 bases from V and 5 bases from J; bases unmatched to any gene: 13. CDR3 length: 18 amino acids. Germline CDR1 MNHEY, CDR2 SMNVEV (reference sequence). Among the donors, all were Caucasian adults who lived in Nashville, Tennessee. About this clone: No antigen is known for it.

Findings of the study overall: Only blood was sampled, and tissue TCR repertoires likely differ from blood ones. Memory subsets generally showed smaller estimated richness than naive subsets did.

Sequencing used memory CD4+ T cells sorted from blood. The sample's subset: CD45RA-negative fraction. The rearrangement links TRBV27 to TRBJ2-2; 11 bases align to TRBD2. This receptor was identified in a woman between 25 and 40 years old in good health. CDR3 region: CASSPRTVAGGGTGELFF. The DNA for the CDR3 is TGTGCCAGCAGTCCTCGGACAGTAGCGGGAGGGGGGACCGGGGAGCTGTTTTTT.